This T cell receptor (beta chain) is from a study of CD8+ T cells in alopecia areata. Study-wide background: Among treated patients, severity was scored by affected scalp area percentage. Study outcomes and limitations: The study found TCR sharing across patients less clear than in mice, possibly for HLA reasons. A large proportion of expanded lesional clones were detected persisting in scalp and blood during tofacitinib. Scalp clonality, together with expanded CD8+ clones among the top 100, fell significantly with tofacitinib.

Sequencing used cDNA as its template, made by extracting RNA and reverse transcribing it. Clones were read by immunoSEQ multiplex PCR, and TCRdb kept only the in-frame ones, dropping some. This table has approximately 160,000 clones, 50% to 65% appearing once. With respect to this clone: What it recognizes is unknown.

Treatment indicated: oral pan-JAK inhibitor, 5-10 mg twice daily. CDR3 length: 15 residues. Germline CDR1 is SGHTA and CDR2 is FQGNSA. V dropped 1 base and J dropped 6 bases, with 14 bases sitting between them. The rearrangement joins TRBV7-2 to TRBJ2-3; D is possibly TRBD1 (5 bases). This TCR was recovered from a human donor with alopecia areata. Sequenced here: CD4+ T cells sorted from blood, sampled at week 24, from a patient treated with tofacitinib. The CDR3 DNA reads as TGTGCCAGCAGCTTAGTTTCAGGGATTGGGGATACGCAGTATTTT. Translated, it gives CASSLVSGIGDTQYF.